These 16 T cell receptor beta chains share one sample of origin, sequenced in a study of blood T cell repertoires in COVID-19 (TCRdb year 2020). Library preparation employed the immunoSEQ multiplex PCR assay. TCRdb stores this immuneACCESS table with in-frame sequences only. Part of the clones is absent; in the studies checked, under half of the shortfall reflects unresolved V genes, and no reason is known for the rest. Here the sample has about 190,000 clones; 75% to 90% occur a single time. In total, the top ten clones hold 5.5% to 7.5% of the sample. The sequencing input was peripheral blood. These receptor sequences come from a man in his forties with acute or convalescent COVID-19.

The chain joins TRBV7-9 to TRBJ1-4; a weak D match, TRBD1 (6 bases). Per the germline V gene, CDR1 is SEHNR and CDR2 is FQNEAQ (reference sequence). V dropped 5 bases and J dropped 7 bases, with 17 bases sitting between them. The CDR3 length is 15 residues. The CDR3 sequence: CASSPGGLRGEKLFF. CDR3 nucleotides: TGTGCCAGCAGCCCGGGGGGGCTAAGGGGTGAAAAACTGTTTTTT.

The rearrangement uses TRBV19 and TRBJ1-5; D is possibly TRBD1 (5 bases). The V gene's germline CDR1 is LNHDA and CDR2 SQIVND (reference sequence). The V gene lost 4 bases and the J gene lost 3 bases, with 16 bases spanning the gap. This CDR3 comprises 16 residues. CDR3 DNA: TGTGCCAGTAGTACCCCATCGCGGGGGAACAATCAGCCCCAGCATTTT. It codes for CASSTPSRGNNQPQHF.

The chain is built from TRBV7-9 and TRBJ2-5; 7 bases map to TRBD1. The V segment lost 5 bases and the J segment 2 bases; nucleotides outside the gene matches: 8. Germline loops: CDR1 SEHNR, CDR2 FQNEAQ (reference sequence). The CDR3 runs 15 residues. The CDR3 DNA reads TGTGCCAGCAGCGACCAGGGGGAGCCTCAAGAGACCCAGTACTTC. It codes for CASSDQGEPQETQYF.

J is TRBJ1-6 and V is TRBV5-1; tentative D call: TRBD1 (5 bases). Per the germline V gene, CDR1 is SGHRS and CDR2 is YFSETQ. The CDR3 totals 15 residues. The V and J ends lost 3 bases and 7 bases respectively, with 14 bases between them. The CDR3 nucleotides read TGCGCCAGCAGCTCAGCTTCAGGGATGAATTCACCCCTCCACTTT. This encodes CASSSASGMNSPLHF.

The V gene is TRBV6-5, the J gene TRBJ1-6; tentatively, D is TRBD1 (5 bases). The CDR3 sequence is 14 residues long. Per the germline V gene, CDR1 is MNHEY and CDR2 is SVGAGI. Trimming pared 0 bases from V and 10 bases from J, leaving 10 bases between. CDR3 DNA: TGTGCCAGCAGTTACTCGACAGCGGGATCACCCCTCCACTTT. As protein: CASSYSTAGSPLHF.

V gene TRBV5-4 combines with J gene TRBJ1-2; 8 nucleotides line up with TRBD1. The length of the CDR3 is 15 residues. The V gene end was trimmed by 1 base and the J gene end by 2 bases; junction bases not matched to a gene: 4. Looked up from germline, CDR1 is SGHNT and CDR2 is YYREEE (reference sequence). Here the CDR3 reads CASSLPDRANYGYTF. Here the CDR3 DNA reads TGTGCCAGCAGCTTGCCGGACAGGGCGAACTATGGCTACACCTTC. Supplemented by reference TRBV5-4 and TRBJ1-2, the full variable domain reads ETGVTQSPTHLIKTRGQQVTLRCSSQSGHNTVSWYQQALGQGPQFIFQYYREEENGRGNFPPRFSGLQFPNYSSELNVNALELDDSALYLCASSLPDRANYGYTFGSGTRLTVV.

This sequence joins TRBV6-1 and TRBJ1-2; D unresolved. This CDR3 region has 13 residues. V lost 2 bases to trimming and J lost 6 bases, with 10 bases between them. Germline values: CDR1 MNHNS, CDR2 SASEGT. CDR3 amino acids: CASSEMVRDGYTF. The DNA for the CDR3 is TGTGCCAGCAGTGAAATGGTTCGCGATGGCTACACCTTC.

The J gene is TRBJ1-1, the V gene TRBV19; D gene ambiguous. This CDR3 region has 15 residues. Trimming removed 3 bases at V and 1 base at J, with 12 bases between. Germline loops: CDR1 LNHDA, CDR2 SQIVND (reference sequence). The DNA for the CDR3 is TGTGCCAGTAGTATTACCTTAGCAAGGAACACTGAAGCTTTCTTT. Translation: CASSITLARNTEAFF.

The V gene is TRBV11-2, the J gene TRBJ2-1; 10 bases map to TRBD1. The V segment lost 9 bases and the J segment 9 bases; nucleotides outside the gene matches: 8. Germline loops: CDR1 SGHAT, CDR2 FQNNGV. This CDR3 region has 13 residues. This CDR3 is CASLWTGGAEQFF. The CDR3 DNA reads TGTGCCAGTCTTTGGACAGGGGGGGCTGAGCAGTTCTTC.

The chain couples TRBV10-2 to TRBJ2-2, with TRBD2 identical over 10 bases. Germline CDR1 and CDR2: WSHSY and SAAADI. The V gene end was trimmed by 6 bases and the J gene end by 5 bases; junction bases not matched to a gene: 6. This CDR3 is built from 15 residues. CDR3 sequence reads: CASREAGGLTGELFF. In DNA, the CDR3 is TGCGCCAGCAGGGAAGCGGGGGGGCTTACCGGGGAGCTGTTTTTT.

This clone was detected a few times. The chain combines TRBV19 with TRBJ1-2; D uncertain. V was cut by 5 bases and J by 4 bases, with 11 bases left in between. The V gene's germline CDR1 is LNHDA and CDR2 SQIVND (reference sequence). This CDR3 contains 13 residues. The CDR3 here is CASSRARGYGYTF. CDR3 nucleotides: TGTGCCAGTAGTCGGGCCCGGGGCTATGGCTACACCTTC.

The V gene is TRBV2, the J gene TRBJ2-3, with a possible D match to TRBD2 (5 bases). The CDR3 runs 11 residues. V dropped 4 bases and J dropped 14 bases, with 13 bases sitting between them. Germline assignment: CDR1 SNHLY and CDR2 FYNNEI. The CDR3 DNA reads as TGTGCCAGCAGTGGGGGAGAATATAGGTATTTT. This codes for CASSGGEYRYF.

This clone turned up a few times. This chain joins TRBV7-2 and TRBJ2-3; a weak D match, TRBD2 (5 bases). Germline V gene sequence: CDR1 SGHTA, CDR2 FQGNSA. Deletions cut 5 bases from V and 8 bases from J, with 8 bases between. The CDR3 extends over 11 amino acids. The CDR3 region is CASSLGGTQYF. The CDR3 DNA reads as TGTGCCAGCAGCCTAGGAGGTACGCAGTATTTT.

To note about this clone: One end of the junction is discordant with germline, which a read error may explain. The CDR3 DNA sequence: TGTGCCAGCTCAGCACCGGGACAGGGTGGAGAAAAACTGTTTTTT. As protein: CASSAPGQGGEKLFF. The rearrangement uses TRBV18 and TRBJ1-4; TRBD1 matches at 9 bases. The CDR3 length is 15 residues. Germline CDR1 reads KGHSH; CDR2 reads LQKENI.

The DNA for the CDR3 is TGTGCCAGCAGTTACGCCAATCAGGGTTCACCCCTCCACTTT. Amino acid sequence: CASSYANQGSPLHF. The chain links TRBV6-2 or TRBV6-3 to TRBJ1-6, with a weak D call TRBD1 (5 bases). Trimming left V 2 bases short and J 9 bases short, with 11 bases between. The CDR3 is 14 amino acids. CDR1 is MNHEY, CDR2 SVGEGT, per germline.

The chain couples TRBV27 to TRBJ1-2, with a possible D match to TRBD1 (5 bases). The V and J ends lost 6 bases and 4 bases respectively, with 18 bases between them. CDR3 length: 15 residues. Germline V gene sequence: CDR1 MNHEY, CDR2 SMNVEV (reference sequence). CDR3: CASSLRGDHGYGYTF. For the CDR3, the DNA is TGTGCCAGCAGCCTTCGGGGGGACCACGGCTATGGCTACACCTTC.